This entry describes one TCR beta chain. The antigen is unknown. The ends were cut back, 2 bases at V and 5 bases at J, with 15 bases in the middle. The germline V gene has CDR1 MNHEY and CDR2 SMNVEV (reference sequence). The CDR3 is made up of 15 amino acids. The sample is drawn from a study of T cells in Graves' hyperthyroidism and ophthalmopathy. Patients were excluded because of uncontrolled infection, other autoimmune disease, pregnancy or lactation. It was around 10 ml of fresh peripheral blood that supplied the PBMCs. Overall study findings and caveats: Stable hyperthyroidism was told apart from ophthalmopathy by a model built on 13 V-J features.

Amplified regions were TCR beta CDR3 sequences from RNA transcripts. HTBI primers were employed in a first-round RT-PCR of the TCR CDR3. TCRdb re-derived calls from the multiplex PCR reads in MiXCR, one entry per CDR3 protein. The sample holds under 750,000 distinct CDR3 sequences, 18% seen once. V and J are TRBV27 and TRBJ2-5; no clear D. The sequence derives from a woman between 45 and 60 years old with Graves' hyperthyroidism that later progressed to Graves' ophthalmopathy. The sequenced material came from blood. CDR3 bases: TGTGCCAGCAGTTTAAACTACATGGCCAGCGAGACCCAGTACTTC. This sequence encodes CASSLNYMASETQYF.